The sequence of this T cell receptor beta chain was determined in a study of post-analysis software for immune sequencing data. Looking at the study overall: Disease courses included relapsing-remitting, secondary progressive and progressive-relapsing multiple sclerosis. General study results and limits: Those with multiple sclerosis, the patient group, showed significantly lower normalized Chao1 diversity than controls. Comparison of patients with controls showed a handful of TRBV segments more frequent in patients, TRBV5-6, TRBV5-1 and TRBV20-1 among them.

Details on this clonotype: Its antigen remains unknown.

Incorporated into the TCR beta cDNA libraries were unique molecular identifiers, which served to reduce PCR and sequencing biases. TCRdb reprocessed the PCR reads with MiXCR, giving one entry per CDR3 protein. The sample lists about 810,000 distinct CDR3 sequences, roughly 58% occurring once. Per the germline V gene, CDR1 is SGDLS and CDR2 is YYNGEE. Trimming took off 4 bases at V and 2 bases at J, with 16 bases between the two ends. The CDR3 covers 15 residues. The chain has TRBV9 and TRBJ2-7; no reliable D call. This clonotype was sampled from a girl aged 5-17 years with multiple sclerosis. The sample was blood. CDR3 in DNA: TGTGCCAGCAGCAAAGGGTCGACACAGCCCTACGAGCAGTACTTC. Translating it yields CASSKGSTQPYEQYF.